Following are 24 T cell receptor beta chains from one sample sequenced in a study of cytomegalovirus exposure and HLA in healthy donors. Clones were sequenced by immunoSEQ multiplex PCR, and TCRdb holds only the in-frame ones, with some missing. This table has about 98,000 clones, roughly 90% appearing once. What was sequenced was PBMCs. The receptor source for this set is a man younger than 35 in good health and CMV-seropositive.

This chain links TRBV9 with TRBJ2-1, with a possible D match to TRBD1 (5 bases). V lost 1 base and J lost 1, with 12 bases in between. Germline V gene sequence: CDR1 SGDLS, CDR2 YYNGEE. This CDR3 comprises 16 residues. The CDR3 DNA follows: TGTGCCAGCAGCGTAAGTCTAGGGGAATCCTACAATGAGCAGTTCTTC. Translated, it gives CASSVSLGESYNEQFF.

The V and J genes are TRBV7-6 and TRBJ2-5; D call uncertain. V dropped 0 bases and J dropped 2 bases, with 13 bases sitting between them. The CDR3 is made up of 16 amino acids. Germline values: CDR1 SGHVS, CDR2 FNYEAQ. The CDR3 spells CASSLALSGSQETQYF. The CDR3 bases are TGTGCCAGCAGCTTAGCGCTGTCAGGTTCACAAGAGACCCAGTACTTC. Supplemented by reference TRBV7-6 and TRBJ2-5, the full variable domain reads GAGVSQSPRYKVTKRGQDVALRCDPISGHVSLYWYRQALGQGPEFLTYFNYEAQQDKSGLPNDRFSAERPEGSISTLTIQRTEQRDSAMYRCASSLALSGSQETQYFGPGTRLLVL.

The chain carries TRBV27 and TRBJ2-7, with TRBD2 matching 9 bases. Losses at the gene ends were 5 bases for V and 0 bases for J; bases not matched to a gene: 2. The CDR3 is made up of 14 amino acids. The V gene's germline CDR1 is MNHEY and CDR2 SMNVEV (reference sequence). CDR3 amino acids: CASSLSGSSYEQYF. CDR3 coding DNA: TGTGCCAGCAGTCTTAGCGGGAGCTCCTACGAGCAGTACTTC.

The chain combines TRBV14 with TRBJ2-5; 9 bases map to TRBD1. Trimming at V came to 4 bases and at J to 1 base, leaving 1 base not matched to a gene. The germline gives CDR1 SGHDN, CDR2 FVKESK. This CDR3 has 14 residues. In DNA, the CDR3 is TGTGCCAGCAGCCCACAGGGGGCCCAAGAGACCCAGTACTTC. Translated, it gives CASSPQGAQETQYF.

The J gene is TRBJ2-7, the V gene TRBV29-1; D is unresolved. There are 12 residues in the CDR3. Trimming removed 6 bases from V and 1 base from J, with 10 bases in between. Germline CDR1 SQVTM, CDR2 ANQGSEA. The CDR3: CSVILHSYEQYF. DNA of the CDR3: TGCAGCGTCATATTACATTCCTACGAGCAGTACTTC.

This clone was counted a single time. V is TRBV7-6 and J is TRBJ2-7, with D maybe TRBD1 (5 bases). V was clipped by 5 bases and J by 1 base, with 12 bases between them. From germline, CDR1 is SGHVS and CDR2 FNYEAQ. CDR3 length equals 14 residues. The CDR3 protein is CASSEHPGSYEQYF. CDR3 sequence (DNA): TGTGCCAGCAGCGAACACCCAGGGTCCTACGAGCAGTACTTC.

V gene TRBV9 combines with J gene TRBJ1-3; 9 nucleotides line up with TRBD1. V lost 2 bases, J lost 7 bases, and 7 bases stayed unmatched. From germline, CDR1 is SGDLS and CDR2 YYNGEE. This CDR3 has 15 residues. CDR3 sequence: CASSVGQGSFNTIYF. The CDR3, as DNA: TGTGCCAGCAGCGTGGGACAGGGTTCCTTCAACACCATATATTTT.

This clone was recorded a few times. The chain combines TRBV4-2 with TRBJ2-2; no definite D call. The germline V gene encodes CDR1 LGHNA and CDR2 YNFKEQ. The CDR3 is 12 amino acids. Trimming took 4 bases from V and 3 from J, leaving 3 bases between them. In DNA form, the CDR3 reads TGTGCCAGCAGCCCCTACACCGGGGAGCTGTTTTTT. This translates into CASSPYTGELFF.

The rearrangement uses TRBV11-3 and TRBJ2-7, with 9 bases that match TRBD2. Germline CDR1 SGHNT, CDR2 YENEEA. Losses at the gene ends were 2 bases for V and 1 base for J; bases not matched to a gene: 6. The CDR3 length is 16 residues. CDR3 coding DNA: TGTGCCAGCAGCTTATCGGGACTAGCTCTTTCCTACGAGCAGTACTTC. It yields the protein CASSLSGLALSYEQYF.

This clone was seen only once. The chain employs TRBV5-6 and TRBJ2-2; a possible D gene is TRBD1 (5 bases). The CDR3 runs to 13 residues. V gave up 1 base and J gave up 9 bases, with 10 bases separating them. CDR1 is SGHDT, CDR2 YYEEEE, per germline. This CDR3 is CASSLFREWELFF. CDR3 bases: TGTGCCAGCAGCTTGTTCAGGGAATGGGAGCTGTTTTTT. Complete variable domain (other parts from reference TRBV5-6 and TRBJ2-2): DAGVTQSPTHLIKTRGQQVTLRCSPKSGHDTVSWYQQALGQGPQFIFQYYEEEERQRGNFPDRFSGHQFPNYSSELNVNALLLGDSALYLCASSLFREWELFFGEGSRLTVL.

This clone is a singleton in its sample. This chain links TRBV18 with TRBJ1-4; weak D call: TRBD1 (6 bases). The CDR3 loop spans 14 amino acids. V gave up 4 bases and J gave up 8 bases, with 14 bases separating them. Germline CDR1 is KGHSH and CDR2 is LQKENI. This chain's CDR3 is CASSQSGADEKLFF. The CDR3 bases are TGTGCCAGCTCACAGTCAGGGGCTGACGAAAAACTGTTTTTT.

This chain links TRBV14 with TRBJ2-3; 15 bases are a match to TRBD2. V lost 4 bases and J lost 0; bases outside the gene matches: 5. From germline, CDR1 is SGHDN and CDR2 FVKESK. The CDR3 is 18 residues long. The CDR3 is CASSLRTSGRASTDTQYF. The CDR3 region has the DNA TGTGCCAGCAGCCTAAGGACTAGCGGGAGGGCGAGCACAGATACGCAGTATTTT. The full variable domain, with the rest looked up from reference TRBV14 and TRBJ2-3, is EAGVTQFPSHSVIEKGQTVTLRCDPISGHDNLYWYRRVMGKEIKFLLHFVKESKQDESGMPNNRFLAERTGGTYSTLKVQPAELEDSGVYFCASSLRTSGRASTDTQYFGPGTRLTVL.

J is TRBJ2-2 and V is TRBV5-1; D call uncertain. Germline-derived CDR1 and CDR2 are SGHRS and YFSETQ. V dropped 0 bases and J dropped 0 bases, with 9 bases sitting between them. This CDR3 region has 16 residues. The CDR3 protein is CASSLVVSANTGELFF. The CDR3 DNA reads as TGCGCCAGCAGCTTGGTAGTCTCTGCGAACACCGGGGAGCTGTTTTTT. Complete variable domain (other parts from reference TRBV5-1 and TRBJ2-2): KAGVTQTPRYLIKTRGQQVTLSCSPISGHRSVSWYQQTPGQGLQFLFEYFSETQRNKGNFPGRFSGRQFSNSRSEMNVSTLELGDSALYLCASSLVVSANTGELFFGEGSRLTVL.

The chain is built from TRBV5-1 and TRBJ2-5, with D perhaps TRBD2 (5 bases). CDR1 and CDR2 from the germline V gene are SGHRS and YFSETQ. CDR3 length equals 15 residues. Trimming left V 0 bases short and J 2 bases short, with 11 bases between. The CDR3 region is CASSLGPSWQETQYF. DNA for the CDR3: TGCGCCAGCAGCTTGGGGCCTAGCTGGCAAGAGACCCAGTACTTC.

With regard to this clone: Additional DNA sequences in this sample encode the identical CDR3. The gene calls are TRBV15 and TRBJ2-3; TRBD2 aligns across 11 bases. This CDR3 has 16 amino acids. From germline, CDR1 is LNHNV and CDR2 YYDKDF (reference sequence). V shed 1 base and J 0 bases; nucleotides not matched to a gene: 0. The CDR3 sequence: CATSRGTSGSTDTQYF. In DNA form, the CDR3 reads TGTGCCACCAGCAGAGGGACTAGCGGGAGCACAGATACGCAGTATTTT. Complete variable domain (other parts from reference TRBV15 and TRBJ2-3): DAMVIQNPRYQVTQFGKPVTLSCSQTLNHNVMYWYQQKSSQAPKLLFHYYDKDFNNEADTPDNFQSRRPNTSFCFLDIRSPGLGDTAMYLCATSRGTSGSTDTQYFGPGTRLTVL.

In DNA form, the CDR3 reads TGTGCCAGCAGTTTTGACAGGGGATACTCTGGAAACACCATATATTTT. Amino acids: CASSFDRGYSGNTIYF. The rearrangement joins TRBV28 to TRBJ1-3; TRBD1 matches 8 bases. Germline loops: CDR1 MDHEN, CDR2 SYDVKM. Germline trimming cut 3 bases from V and 0 bases from J; bases unmatched to any gene: 4. There are 16 residues in the CDR3. Based on the CDR3 plus reference TRBV28 and TRBJ1-3, the full variable domain is DVKVTQSSRYLVKRTGEKVFLECVQDMDHENMFWYRQDPGLGLRLIYFSYDVKMKEKGDIPEGYSVSREKKERFSLILESASTNQTSMYLCASSFDRGYSGNTIYFGEGSWLTVV.

The V call is TRBV4-2, the J call TRBJ2-1; the match to TRBD2 covers 14 bases. The CDR3 runs 17 residues. Germline trimming cut 0 bases from V and 9 bases from J; bases unmatched to any gene: 7. Germline CDR1 is LGHNA and CDR2 is YNFKEQ. The CDR3 bases are TGTGCCAGCAGCCAAGAAGGGGGGACTAGCGGGGGTTTTGAGCAGTTCTTC. Translation: CASSQEGGTSGGFEQFF.

The CDR3 coding sequence is TGTGCCAGCAGTTTGTTTGGTGGGGCCTTACACTCCTACGAGCAGTACTTC. The encoded protein is CASSLFGGALHSYEQYF. This sequence joins TRBV27 and TRBJ2-7; a weak D match, TRBD1 (5 bases). V was trimmed by 3 bases and J by 0 bases, leaving 18 bases between them. The CDR3 contains 17 residues. The germline CDR1 and CDR2 sequences are MNHEY and SMNVEV (reference sequence).

The chain couples TRBV28 to TRBJ1-2; 11 nucleotides agree with TRBD1. The V gene end was trimmed by 7 bases and the J gene end by 4 bases; junction bases not matched to a gene: 2. The CDR3 consists of 13 residues. Germline CDR1 MDHEN, CDR2 SYDVKM. The CDR3 DNA sequence: TGTGCCAGCACGGGACAGGGGGTCTATGGCTACACCTTC. Protein product: CASTGQGVYGYTF.

This chain joins TRBV18 and TRBJ1-1, with TRBD1 matching 9 bases. Germline V gene data show CDR1 as KGHSH and CDR2 as LQKENI. The V gene end was trimmed by 4 bases and the J gene end by 4 bases; junction bases not matched to a gene: 10. This CDR3 is built from 16 residues. The CDR3 nucleotides read TGTGCCAGCTCACGCTTCGACAGGGGGTTGGGCACTGAAGCTTTCTTT. It yields the protein CASSRFDRGLGTEAFF.

The chain has TRBV5-5 and TRBJ2-7; D gene uncertain. Germline assignment: CDR1 SGHKS and CDR2 YYEKEE (reference sequence). The CDR3 contains 14 residues. Trimming took off 0 bases at V and 2 bases at J, with 9 bases between the two ends. The CDR3 region has the DNA TGTGCCAGCAGCTTGGGCGGTACCCCCTACGAGCAGTACTTC. Protein product: CASSLGGTPYEQYF.

The CDR3 nucleotides read TGTGCCAGCAGCGGTGGGACTAGCGGGGTCTCCTACAATGAGCAGTTCTTC. Translation gives CASSGGTSGVSYNEQFF. The chain couples TRBV7-2 to TRBJ2-1; 13 nucleotides line up with TRBD2. The ends lost 5 bases at V and 0 bases at J; junction bases unmatched: 4. CDR1 SGHTA and CDR2 FQGNSA come from the germline V gene. The CDR3 consists of 17 residues.

The gene calls are TRBV9 and TRBJ2-7, with 11 bases aligning to TRBD1. The CDR3 has 14 residues. The junction had 4 bases not matched to a gene; V was cut back by 3 bases and J by 5 bases. Germline assignment: CDR1 SGDLS and CDR2 YYNGEE. The CDR3 region is CASSGDRGWDEQYF. CDR3 nucleotide sequence: TGTGCCAGCAGCGGGGACAGGGGGTGGGACGAGCAGTACTTC.

Only a few counts were recorded for this clone. The chain combines TRBV5-1 with TRBJ2-7; 8 bases map to TRBD1. Germline values: CDR1 SGHRS, CDR2 YFSETQ. CDR3 size: 15 residues. With V trimmed by 6 bases and J by 6 bases, 14 bases remained unmatched. The CDR3, as DNA: TGCGCCAGCACCCCCCTGGCGCAGGGGGCTGGCGAGCAGTACTTC. This gives the protein CASTPLAQGAGEQYF.